Here is one T cell receptor (beta chain) with its context. The data belong to a study of blood T cell repertoires in COVID-19. From germline, CDR1 is MNHEY and CDR2 SVGEGT. The CDR3 is 16 amino acids. V gave up 5 bases and J gave up 7 bases, with 21 bases separating them. Profiled with immunoSEQ multiplex PCR; TCRdb holds only in-frame clones, not every one. The sample contains 85,000 to 100,000 clones, 72% of which appear only once. The origin of this receptor is a woman aged 55-69 years in a cohort sampled during active or convalescent COVID-19. Material for sequencing was peripheral blood. The chain recombines TRBV6-2 or TRBV6-3 with TRBJ2-1; a weak D match, TRBD2 (7 bases). CDR3 loop: CASSSLGGGAVNEQFF. CDR3 bases: TGTGCCAGCAGTAGCCTCGGTGGGGGGGCGGTTAATGAGCAGTTCTTC.